The 6 T cell receptor beta chains below all came from one sample that was sequenced in a study of T cell repertoires in cytomegalovirus infection. Antigen specificity for these receptors is unknown. A single record per CDR3 protein comes from TCRdb applying MiXCR to the reads. The sample holds hundreds of thousands of distinct CDR3 sequences; 30% to 40% are singletons and the top ten take about a sixth. Sequenced here: cultured PBMCs, sampled from culture after CMV antigen stimulation. The receptors were sampled from a human donor in good health (CMV status not recorded). Some clones in this sample may be carry-over from other donors' samples.

With respect to this clonotype: A single base separates this from a much larger clone, so it may be a read error. The genes are TRBV12-3 or TRBV12-4 and TRBJ1-1, with unresolved D. This CDR3 has 12 residues. Trimming took 3 bases from V and 3 from J, leaving 5 bases between them. CDR3 DNA: TGTGCCAGCAGTTTTGAGCACACTGAAGCTTTCTTT. Protein: CASSFEHTEAFF.

This sequence joins TRBV5-1 and TRBJ1-1; D ambiguous. This CDR3 is built from 14 residues. Germline V gene lookup returns CDR1 SGHRS and CDR2 YFSETQ. Trimming cost V 2 bases and J 1 base, with 9 bases left between them. CDR3 amino acids: CASSFLVGNTEAFF. The CDR3 DNA sequence: TGCGCCAGCAGCTTTCTCGTCGGGAACACTGAAGCTTTCTTT.

This clonotype has more than one count but fewer than ten. This chain connects TRBV7-2 to TRBJ2-1; D gene ambiguous. This CDR3 has 14 residues. The V and J ends lost 1 base and 5 bases respectively, with 9 bases between them. Germline loops: CDR1 SGHTA, CDR2 FQGNSA. The CDR3 DNA sequence: TGTGCCAGCAGCTTAGTCCAGGTCAACAATGAGCAGTTCTTC. Translating it yields CASSLVQVNNEQFF.

This chain connects TRBV11-3 to TRBJ1-1; D is possibly TRBD1 (6 bases). Germline V lookup: CDR1 SGHNT, CDR2 YENEEA. This CDR3 region has 17 residues. With 0 bases removed from V and 0 bases from J, the gap between germline ends came to 14 bases. The CDR3 DNA sequence: TGTGCCAGCAGCTTAGACCCCGAGGGGGTCCTGAACACTGAAGCTTTCTTT. This sequence encodes CASSLDPEGVLNTEAFF. Using reference TRBV11-3 and TRBJ1-1 for the parts outside the CDR3, the full variable domain is EAGVVQSPRYKIIEKKQPVAFWCNPISGHNTLYWYLQNLGQGPELLIRYENEEAVDDSQLPKDRFSAERLKGVDSTLKIQPAELGDSAVYLCASSLDPEGVLNTEAFFGQGTRLTVV.

Many counts were recorded for this clonotype. The chain joins TRBV7-2 to TRBJ1-5, with D maybe TRBD1 (6 bases). V gave up 1 base and J gave up 3 bases, with 10 bases separating them. The CDR3 spans 15 residues. Germline CDR1 SGHTA, CDR2 FQGNSA. The CDR3 nucleotides are TGTGCCAGCAGCTTAGTACAGGGTCCCAATCAGCCCCAGCATTTT. Encoded protein: CASSLVQGPNQPQHF.

This chain joins TRBV5-4 and TRBJ2-3; TRBD2 matches at 8 bases. The V gene's germline CDR1 is SGHNT and CDR2 YYREEE (reference sequence). With 2 bases clipped from V and 5 bases from J, the junction kept 7 bases outside the gene matches. This CDR3 is 15 amino acids long. CDR3 residues: CASSLAGAGEDTQYF. The DNA for the CDR3 is TGTGCCAGCAGCTTAGCGGGAGCTGGCGAAGATACGCAGTATTTT.